This is a list of T cell receptor beta chains from one sample in a study of OX40 agonist ivuxolimab in advanced cancers. Some clones are missing from TCRdb's copy, which holds only in-frame ones; the method was immunoSEQ multiplex PCR. The data contain around 63,000 clones, around 90% of them singletons. Specimen: CD4+ or CD8+ T cells sorted from blood, collected in a trial of the OX40 agonist ivuxolimab. The source of these receptors is an adult with an advanced solid tumor such as melanoma, head and neck, liver or kidney cancer. The CDR3 runs from the conserved cysteine through the conserved F or W. A D gene is named only where the DNA matches it firmly. Size values are once, few and many counts, or a class for expanded clones, and some rows have none.

V	J	size	D	CDR3	DNA
TRBV10-3	TRBJ2-2	NA	NA	CATQGTPNTGELFF	TGTGCCACTCAGGGGACACCGAACACCGGGGAGCTGTTTTTT
TRBV9	TRBJ2-5	NA	TRBD1	CASSFRQGAQETQYF	TGTGCCAGCAGCTTTCGACAGGGGGCGCAGGAGACCCAGTACTTC
TRBV28	TRBJ1-1	NA	NA	CASSLGRNTEAFF	TGTGCCAGCAGTTTGGGCAGGAACACTGAAGCTTTCTTT
TRBV10-3	TRBJ2-2	NA	NA	CAISGPPMGIINTGELFF	TGTGCCATCAGTGGACCCCCCATGGGGATCATCAACACCGGGGAGCTGTTTTTT
TRBV27	TRBJ2-7	NA	NA	CASSFSGFSSYEQYF	TGTGCCAGCAGTTTCTCGGGCTTTAGCTCCTACGAGCAGTACTTC
TRBV7-9	TRBJ2-2	once	TRBD2	CASSSSVQLAGANTGELFF	TGTGCCAGCAGCTCCTCAGTCCAGCTAGCGGGTGCGAACACCGGGGAGCTGTTTTTT
TRBV19	TRBJ1-1	NA	NA	CASSIGAALNTEAFF	TGTGCCAGTAGTATTGGGGCGGCCCTGAACACTGAAGCTTTCTTT
TRBV27	TRBJ2-3	NA	NA	CASSYAGTPTDTQYF	TGTGCCAGCAGTTATGCAGGGACGCCCACAGATACGCAGTATTTT
TRBV6-5	TRBJ1-2	NA	NA	CASSYSRGGGTYGYTF	TGTGCCAGCAGTTACTCGAGAGGGGGGGGGACCTATGGCTACACCTTC
TRBV2	TRBJ2-1	NA	TRBD2	CASRTSGGNNEQFF	TGTGCCAGCAGGACTAGCGGGGGCAACAATGAGCAGTTCTTC
TRBV4-3	TRBJ1-4	NA	NA	CASSQGGSGEKLFF	TGCGCCAGCAGCCAAGGGGGGTCCGGGGAAAAACTGTTTTTT
TRBV6-5	TRBJ2-7	NA	NA	CHLPGKSSPRYEQYF	TGTCATCTACCTGGTAAGTCCTCCCCCCGTTACGAGCAGTACTTC
TRBV13	TRBJ2-7	NA	TRBD2	CASSTAGGYEQYF	TGTGCCAGCAGCACAGCGGGAGGCTACGAGCAGTACTTC
TRBV19	TRBJ2-1	NA	TRBD2	CASSIGVASGRYNEQFF	TGTGCCAGTAGTATAGGGGTGGCTAGCGGACGGTACAATGAGCAGTTCTTC
TRBV14	TRBJ2-3	NA	NA	CASSQEWEAYTDTQYF	TGTGCCAGCAGCCAAGAATGGGAGGCCTACACAGATACGCAGTATTTT
TRBV4-3	TRBJ1-1	NA	TRBD1	CASSQERETGAAFF	TGCGCCAGCAGCCAAGAGAGGGAGACAGGGGCGGCTTTCTTT
TRBV10-3	TRBJ2-7	NA	TRBD1	CAISESGQGATYEQYF	TGTGCCATCAGTGAGTCGGGACAGGGGGCAACCTACGAGCAGTACTTC
TRBV11-2	TRBJ1-4	NA	NA	CASSFGGLVEKLFF	TGTGCCAGCAGCTTCGGGGGCCTGGTTGAAAAACTGTTTTTT
TRBV19	TRBJ1-1	NA	NA	CASSMVGFNTEAFF	TGTGCCAGTAGTATGGTCGGTTTTAACACTGAAGCTTTCTTT
TRBV28	TRBJ2-7	NA	TRBD1	CAAKRQGVLYEQYF	TGTGCGGCAAAACGGCAGGGGGTTCTCTACGAGCAGTACTTC
TRBV28	TRBJ1-2	NA	NA	CASRRWGYGYTF	TGTGCCAGCCGGAGATGGGGCTATGGCTACACCTTC
TRBV9	TRBJ2-7	NA	TRBD2	CASSVSASGNSYEQYF	TGTGCCAGCAGCGTATCCGCTAGCGGGAACTCCTACGAGCAGTACTTC
TRBV7-8	TRBJ1-1	NA	NA	CASSQRSTENTEAFF	TGTGCCAGCAGCCAAAGGTCGACAGAGAACACTGAAGCTTTCTTT
TRBV10-2	TRBJ2-3	NA	NA	CASSPGVGATDTQYF	TGCGCCAGCAGCCCAGGGGTAGGGGCCACAGATACGCAGTATTTT
TRBV28	TRBJ1-1	NA	TRBD1	CASSLFPTGGGTEAFF	TGTGCCAGCAGTTTATTCCCTACAGGGGGGGGGACTGAAGCTTTCTTT
TRBV2	TRBJ2-1	NA	TRBD2	CASSDATSGGVDEQFF	TGTGCCAGCAGTGATGCGACTAGCGGGGGGGTGGATGAGCAGTTCTTC
TRBV7-6	TRBJ2-3	NA	TRBD2	CASSVAGTSGTDTQYF	TGTGCCAGCAGCGTTGCCGGGACTAGCGGCACAGATACGCAGTATTTT
TRBV5-1	TRBJ2-2	NA	TRBD2	CASSLRTLAGEVAGELFF	TGCGCCAGCAGCTTGAGGACGCTAGCGGGAGAGGTTGCCGGGGAGCTGTTTTTT
TRBV4-1	TRBJ2-1	once	TRBD1	CASSQEITGQGNEQFF	TGCGCCAGCAGCCAAGAGATTACCGGACAGGGGAATGAGCAGTTCTTC
TRBV19	TRBJ1-1	NA	NA	CASTLHENTEAFF	TGTGCCAGTACCCTACATGAGAACACTGAAGCTTTCTTT
TRBV5-1	TRBJ1-1	NA	TRBD1	CASSQGQGWNTEAFF	TGCGCCAGCAGCCAGGGACAGGGGTGGAACACTGAAGCTTTCTTT
TRBV29-1	TRBJ2-1	NA	NA	CSVSRGPAGEQFF	TGCAGCGTTTCCCGGGGCCCAGCGGGTGAGCAGTTCTTC
TRBV7-3	TRBJ2-3	NA	TRBD1	CASSLTRAGGMADTQYF	TGTGCCAGCAGCTTAACCAGGGCAGGGGGAATGGCAGATACGCAGTATTTT
TRBV6-6	TRBJ2-7	NA	TRBD2	CASSSGTSGRSYEQYF	TGTGCCAGCAGTTCCGGGACTAGCGGGAGGTCCTACGAGCAGTACTTC
TRBV11-3	TRBJ2-2	NA	NA	CASSLVYVDTGELFF	TGTGCCAGCAGCTTAGTCTATGTAGACACCGGGGAGCTGTTTTTT
TRBV15	TRBJ2-7	NA	TRBD1	CATSRDKGTGFDEQYF	TGTGCCACCAGCAGAGATAAAGGGACAGGGTTCGACGAGCAGTACTTC
TRBV29-1	TRBJ2-3	NA	TRBD2	CSVVGQAYGLAGALSTDTQYF	TGCAGCGTTGTTGGACAGGCATACGGACTAGCGGGCGCCCTTAGCACAGATACGCAGTATTTT
TRBV29-1	TRBJ2-1	NA	TRBD1	CSVEAEGQGRNEQFF	TGCAGCGTTGAAGCAGAGGGACAGGGGAGGAATGAGCAGTTCTTC
TRBV4-2	TRBJ2-1	NA	TRBD2	CASSPSASGSNEQFF	TGTGCCAGCAGCCCTTCGGCTAGCGGGAGCAATGAGCAGTTCTTC
TRBV13	TRBJ2-5	NA	TRBD1	CASSGRQGGETQYF	TGTGCCAGCAGCGGCCGACAGGGGGGCGAGACCCAGTACTTC
TRBV27	TRBJ2-1	NA	NA	CASRGGLDYPSYNEQFF	TGTGCCAGCAGGGGGGGACTGGACTACCCGTCCTACAATGAGCAGTTCTTC
TRBV6-6	TRBJ2-2	NA	NA	CASSYLGSAITGELFF	TGTGCCAGCAGTTACCTAGGGTCGGCCATCACCGGGGAGCTGTTTTTT
TRBV6-5	TRBJ1-4	NA	NA	CASSRGSNEKLFF	TGTGCCAGCAGTCGGGGGTCTAATGAAAAACTGTTTTTT
TRBV28	TRBJ1-5	NA	NA	CASSLPRTVPDSNQPQHF	TGTGCCAGCAGTTTGCCCCGTACAGTTCCGGATAGCAATCAGCCCCAGCATTTT
TRBV2	TRBJ2-7	NA	TRBD1	CASSDRVVYEQYF	TGTGCCAGTTCGGACAGGGTGGTTTACGAGCAGTACTTC
TRBV30	TRBJ2-3	NA	NA	CGSYTDTQYF	TGTGGTTCGTATACGGATACGCAGTATTTT
TRBV5-1	TRBJ2-3	NA	TRBD2	CASSPGDSGRARGTDTQYF	TGCGCCAGCAGCCCGGGGGATAGCGGGAGAGCCAGGGGCACAGATACGCAGTATTTT
TRBV15	TRBJ1-1	NA	NA	CATSEGRANTEAFF	TGTGCCACCAGCGAAGGACGGGCGAACACTGAAGCTTTCTTT
TRBV5-1	TRBJ2-7	NA	NA	CASNEFDEQYF	TGCGCCAGCAATGAATTCGACGAGCAGTACTTC
TRBV4-2	TRBJ2-3	NA	NA	CASSPGIGGITDTQYF	TGTGCCAGCAGTCCAGGGATCGGCGGGATCACAGATACGCAGTATTTT
TRBV14	TRBJ1-4	NA	NA	CASSQARGFNEKLFF	TGTGCCAGCAGCCAAGCCCGGGGCTTTAATGAAAAACTGTTTTTT
TRBV22-1	TRBJ2-6	NA	NA	CPGRALREQSRANVLTF	TGTCCTGGGAGAGCGCTGCGCGAACAAAGTCGGGCCAACGTCCTGACTTTC
TRBV4-1	TRBJ2-7	NA	TRBD2	CASSPSWTSGSSYEQYF	TGCGCCAGCAGCCCCTCGTGGACTAGCGGGAGCTCCTACGAGCAGTACTTC
TRBV28	TRBJ2-2	NA	NA	CASSMDKYTGELFF	TGTGCCAGCAGTATGGACAAGTACACCGGGGAGCTGTTTTTT
TRBV28	TRBJ2-7	NA	NA	CASTTDKGTHEQYF	TGCGCCAGCACCACGGACAAGGGTACTCACGAGCAGTACTTC
TRBV30	TRBJ2-1	NA	NA	CAWSQRNNEQFF	TGTGCCTGGAGTCAGCGGAACAATGAGCAGTTCTTC
TRBV19	TRBJ1-1	NA	TRBD1	CASTTGQPNTEAFF	TGTGCCAGTACCACGGGACAGCCGAACACTGAAGCTTTCTTT
TRBV9	TRBJ2-2	NA	NA	CASKGLTGELFF	TGTGCCAGCAAGGGACTCACCGGGGAGCTGTTTTTT
TRBV30	TRBJ2-5	NA	NA	CAWSGVEETQYF	TGTGCCTGGAGTGGCGTTGAAGAGACCCAGTACTTC